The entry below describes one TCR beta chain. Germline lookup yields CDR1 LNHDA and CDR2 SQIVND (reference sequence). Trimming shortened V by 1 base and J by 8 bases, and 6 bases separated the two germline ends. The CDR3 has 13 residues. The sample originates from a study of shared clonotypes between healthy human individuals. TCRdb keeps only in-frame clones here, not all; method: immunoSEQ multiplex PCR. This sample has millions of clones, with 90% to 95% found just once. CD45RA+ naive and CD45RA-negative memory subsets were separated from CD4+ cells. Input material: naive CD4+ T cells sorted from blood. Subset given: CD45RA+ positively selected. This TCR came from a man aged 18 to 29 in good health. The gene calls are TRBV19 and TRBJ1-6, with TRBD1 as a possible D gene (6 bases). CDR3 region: CASSIGTDSPLHF. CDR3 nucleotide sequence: TGTGCCAGTAGTATAGGGACAGATTCACCCCTCCACTTT.